This T cell receptor beta chain was obtained from a study of blood T cell repertoires in COVID-19. Overall study: Spain, Italy and the United States supplied samples that represented acute and convalescent COVID-19.

Measured with immunoSEQ multiplex PCR; TCRdb has only the in-frame clones, and not every one. The sample has about 400,000 clones; around 90% are singletons. Recruits, aged roughly 18 to 95 years, lived in 20 to 30 US areas. The study assigned cohorts using participant-reported clinical history. Germline V gene lookup returns CDR1 SNHLY and CDR2 FYNNEI. There are 12 residues in the CDR3. The germline V and J ends were trimmed by 7 bases and 3 bases, with 10 bases remaining between them. The chain has TRBV2 and TRBJ2-7; possible D gene TRBD1, 5 bases. This TCR derives from a woman aged 40 to 55 with acute COVID-19. The sequenced material came from PBMCs or T cells enriched from blood (not recorded which). CDR3 nucleotides: TGTGCCAGCAATATAGGGGTCTACGAGCAGTACTTC. Translated: CASNIGVYEQYF.